These 8 T cell receptor beta chains originate from one sample sequenced in a study of naive and memory T cell subsets. Their recognized antigens are unknown. An equimolar mix of two oligonucleotides served as the beta constant-region primer for TRBC1 and TRBC2. The ligated cDNA underwent four PCR rounds using SP2 and nested alpha and beta constant-region primers. TCRdb re-analysed the UMI-ligation and nested PCR reads in MiXCR, keeping a single row per CDR3 protein. The table lists approximately 90,000 distinct CDR3 sequences, about 11% of them singletons. Findings of the study overall: Naive repertoires, especially CD8, held a few larger clonotypes, possibly memory cells re-expressing CD45RA.

The material sequenced was naive CD4+ T cells from blood. The receptors were sampled from a human donor in good health.

This clonotype was counted between two and nine times. The genes are TRBV20-1 and TRBJ2-3; tentatively, D is TRBD2 (6 bases). The germline CDR1 and CDR2 sequences are DFQATT and SNEGSKA (reference sequence). V was pared by 3 bases and J by 2 bases, with 15 bases between. CDR3 length: 15 residues. The CDR3 loop is CSASRTTKSTDTQYF. For the CDR3, the DNA is TGCAGTGCTAGCAGGACTACCAAATCCACAGATACGCAGTATTTT.

The chain joins TRBV2 to TRBJ2-1; TRBD2 matches 13 bases. Trimming took 5 bases from V and 0 from J; bases not matched to a gene: 10. Germline CDR1 reads SNHLY; CDR2 reads FYNNEI. The CDR3 is made up of 19 amino acids. The CDR3 spells CASSRVGTSGTSSYNEQFF. CDR3 DNA: TGTGCCAGCAGTCGTGTGGGGACTAGCGGGACGAGCTCCTACAATGAGCAGTTCTTC.

The CDR3 bases are TGTGCCAGCAGCTCCGGGACAGGGGTCTCCTACGAGCAGTACTTC. It is translated as CASSSGTGVSYEQYF. The J gene is TRBJ2-7, the V gene TRBV6-2 or TRBV6-3, with TRBD1 identical over 10 bases. Germline CDR1 MNHEY, CDR2 SVGEGT. V gave up 6 bases and J gave up 0 bases; unmatched junction bases: 5. This CDR3 is built from 15 residues.

The J gene is TRBJ1-3, the V gene TRBV6-1; 8 nucleotides match TRBD1. J was trimmed by 8 bases and V by 6 bases; bases with no gene match: 9. Germline V lookup: CDR1 MNHNS, CDR2 SASEGT. The CDR3 sequence is 14 residues long. The DNA for the CDR3 is TGTGCCAGCAGAGAACAGGGGGGCGCGGACACCATATATTTT. Translating gives CASREQGGADTIYF.

This clonotype was recorded at least ten times. This chain links TRBV19 with TRBJ2-5; D possibly corresponds to TRBD1 (5 bases). V lost 3 bases and J lost 0, with 14 bases in between. Germline V gene lookup returns CDR1 LNHDA and CDR2 SQIVND (reference sequence). The CDR3 is made up of 16 amino acids. CDR3 DNA: TGTGCCAGTAGTATGATAGGTGGGGCGAACCAAGAGACCCAGTACTTC. Protein sequence: CASSMIGGANQETQYF.

This clonotype was seen a handful of times. In DNA, the CDR3 is TGTGCCACCAGCAGAGTCAGACTAGGTCCAGGGACCCAGTACTTC. Its translation: CATSRVRLGPGTQYF. The V call is TRBV15, the J call TRBJ2-5; TRBD2 is a possible D gene (6 bases). Looked up from germline, CDR1 is LNHNV and CDR2 is YYDKDF (reference sequence). The CDR3 is 15 residues long. V was shortened by 1 base and J by 7 bases, with 16 bases between the two germline ends. Filled out from reference TRBV15 and TRBJ2-5, the complete variable domain reads DAMVIQNPRYQVTQFGKPVTLSCSQTLNHNVMYWYQQKSSQAPKLLFHYYDKDFNNEADTPDNFQSRRPNTSFCFLDIRSPGLGDTAMYLCATSRVRLGPGTQYFGPGTRLLVL.

The chain recombines TRBV6-6 with TRBJ1-1, with TRBD1 as a possible D gene (6 bases). CDR3 length: 16 residues. Germline CDR1 is MNHNY and CDR2 is SVGAGI (reference sequence). V was pared by 0 bases and J by 7 bases, with 18 bases between. The CDR3 nucleotides are TGTGCCAGCAGTTACTCGAGACAGGCGGCCTCCTTTGAAGCTTTCTTT. Protein sequence: CASSYSRQAASFEAFF.

This clonotype was picked up a small number of times. The chain uses TRBV7-2 and TRBJ2-1; D is ambiguous. The CDR3 contains 14 residues. The germline V and J ends were trimmed by 3 bases and 3 bases, with 9 bases remaining between them. The germline V gene has CDR1 SGHTA and CDR2 FQGNSA. CDR3 nucleotides: TGTGCCAGCAGCTTGGCGGTAAACTACAATGAGCAGTTCTTC. Its protein product is CASSLAVNYNEQFF.